The 20 T cell receptor beta chains below were found in one sample sequenced in a study of CD8 T cells in ankylosing spondylitis. MiXCR, run by TCRdb on the 5' RACE reads, gives a single entry per CDR3 protein. This sample has 220,000 or so distinct CDR3 sequences, with over 9.5% found just once. The sequencing input was blood, either unsorted or a sorted T cell fraction (not recorded which). The source of these receptors is a male donor with ankylosing spondylitis or in good health (not recorded which).

This chain connects TRBV28 to TRBJ1-5, with TRBD1 matching 9 bases. Germline-derived CDR1 and CDR2 are MDHEN and SYDVKM. The CDR3 consists of 14 residues. V was clipped by 6 bases and J by 5 bases; unmatched bases: 5. The CDR3 protein is CASRTTGGHQPQHF. DNA of the CDR3: TGTGCCAGCAGGACTACAGGGGGCCATCAGCCCCAGCATTTT.

This clonotype has ten or more counts. V gene TRBV7-3 combines with J gene TRBJ2-3; 10 bases match TRBD2. CDR3 length: 14 residues. Germline lookup yields CDR1 SGHTA and CDR2 FQGTGA. Unmatched junction bases numbered 2, after V lost 6 bases and J lost 2 bases. DNA of the CDR3: TGTGCCAGCAGACTAGCGGGGAACACAGATACGCAGTATTTT. This gives the protein CASRLAGNTDTQYF.

V and J are TRBV12-3 or TRBV12-4 and TRBJ1-1, with D possibly TRBD1 on 5 matching bases. The CDR3 is 15 residues long. Trimming took off 5 bases at V and 1 base at J, with 14 bases between the two ends. The CDR3 region has the DNA TGTGCCAGCAGTCTCTATGGGACTCCGAACACTGAAGCTTTCTTT. Its protein is CASSLYGTPNTEAFF.

At least ten counts were recorded for this clonotype. The chain joins TRBV5-6 to TRBJ1-2, with no clear D. The CDR3 has 12 residues. Per germline, CDR1 SGHDT and CDR2 YYEEEE. V was pared by 4 bases and J by 8 bases, with 12 bases between. CDR3 amino acids: CASSAYSDGYTF. As DNA, the CDR3 is TGTGCCAGCAGCGCATACAGTGACGGCTACACCTTC.

This clonotype has a count of ten or more. The CDR3 DNA is TGTGCCACCTGCGTGCGGGCGGACACCGGGGAGCTGTTTTTT. Residues: CATCVRADTGELFF. V usage is TRBV5-5 and J usage is TRBJ2-2; tentative D call: TRBD2 (5 bases). Germline V CDR1 and CDR2: SGHKS, YYEKEE (reference sequence). This CDR3 has 14 residues. V lost 9 bases and J lost 3, with 15 bases in between.

V usage is TRBV7-2 and J usage is TRBJ2-6; D remains unclear. This CDR3 has 15 residues. Germline CDR1 SGHTA, CDR2 FQGNSA. V was clipped by 0 bases and J by 2 bases, with 5 bases between them. CDR3 amino acids: CASSLAETGANVLTF. Written as DNA, the CDR3 is TGTGCCAGCAGCTTAGCCGAGACTGGGGCCAACGTCCTGACTTTC. The entire variable domain, with the rest obtained from reference TRBV7-2 and TRBJ2-6, is as follows: GAGVSQSPSNKVTEKGKDVELRCDPISGHTALYWYRQSLGQGLEFLIYFQGNSAPDKSGLPSDRFSAERTGGSVSTLTIQRTQQEDSAVYLCASSLAETGANVLTFGAGSRLTVL.

This clonotype appeared many times. The CDR3 protein is CASSVDLRGETQYF. The CDR3 DNA follows: TGTGCCAGCAGCGTAGACCTCAGGGGCGAGACCCAGTACTTC. This rearrangement joins TRBV9 to TRBJ2-5; TRBD1 is a possible D gene (6 bases). CDR1 and CDR2 (germline): SGDLS, YYNGEE. The CDR3 is made up of 14 amino acids. Trimming left V 0 bases short and J 5 bases short, with 11 bases between.

As regards this clonotype: This could be a read error, since a much larger clone is one nucleotide away. The J gene is TRBJ1-2, the V gene TRBV5-1, with no clear D. Germline assignment: CDR1 SGHRS and CDR2 YFSETQ. The CDR3 runs 15 residues. The V end was cut by 4 bases, the J end by 7 bases, with 20 bases between. CDR3 loop: CASSPTGVSTFGYTF. The CDR3 DNA reads TGCGCCAGCAGCCCAACCGGGGTTTCTACATTTGGCTACACCTTC.

On this clonotype itself: An end of the junction differs from the germline gene, which may be a read error. The chain recombines TRBV7-2 with TRBJ2-1, with TRBD2 matching over 10 bases. This CDR3 has 15 amino acids. Germline CDR1 is SGHTA and CDR2 is FQGNSA. CDR3 residues: CAGSLAGGPYNEQFF. The DNA of the CDR3 is TGTGCCGGCAGCTTAGCGGGGGGCCCCTACAATGAGCAGTTCTTC.

This clonotype has ten or more counts. The chain carries TRBV20-1 and TRBJ2-7; D might be TRBD1 or TRBD2, each matching 5 bases. The V end was cut by 5 bases, the J end by 6 bases, with 20 bases between. The CDR3 consists of 14 residues. Germline V lookup: CDR1 DFQATT, CDR2 SNEGSKA (reference sequence). CDR3 region: CSAPAGGVDGEQYF. CDR3 DNA: TGCAGTGCTCCTGCTGGGGGAGTTGACGGCGAGCAGTACTTC.

This clonotype was counted ten times or more. The rearrangement uses TRBV29-1 and TRBJ2-7; D unclear. This CDR3 is 13 amino acids long. V was clipped by 6 bases and J by 0 bases, with 12 bases between them. Germline loops: CDR1 SQVTM, CDR2 ANQGSEA. This chain's CDR3 is CSVMAESSYEQYF. The DNA for the CDR3 is TGCAGCGTAATGGCGGAGAGCTCCTACGAGCAGTACTTC.

This clonotype was detected ten times or more. This chain links TRBV29-1 with TRBJ2-1; the match to TRBD2 covers 12 bases. This CDR3 is 15 amino acids long. Germline V CDR1 and CDR2: SQVTM, ANQGSEA. V lost 5 bases and J lost 7; bases outside the gene matches: 9. CDR3 sequence: CSVRLAGGRRNEQFF. In DNA form, the CDR3 reads TGCAGCGTTAGGCTAGCGGGGGGGAGGAGAAATGAGCAGTTCTTC.

This clonotype was picked up many times. V and J are TRBV7-9 and TRBJ2-7; D might be TRBD2 (7 bases). Deletions cut 1 base from V and 3 bases from J, with 16 bases between. This CDR3 has 16 residues. Per germline, CDR1 SEHNR and CDR2 FQNEAQ (reference sequence). CDR3 DNA: TGTGCCAGCAGCTTAGACTCCGCGGGGGCAAACTACGAGCAGTACTTC. This codes for CASSLDSAGANYEQYF.

This clonotype was counted between two and nine times. The genes are TRBV20-1 and TRBJ2-7; 11 bases are shared with TRBD2. The CDR3 has 15 residues. The J segment lost 1 base and the V segment lost 1 base, leaving 3 bases of the junction unmatched. Germline V lookup: CDR1 DFQATT, CDR2 SNEGSKA (reference sequence). CDR3 sequence: CSARASGGRSYEQYF. The DNA of the CDR3 is TGCAGTGCTAGAGCTAGCGGGGGGCGGTCCTACGAGCAGTACTTC.

Worth noting for this clonotype: Given a much more abundant clone one base away, this may be a read error. This rearrangement joins TRBV6-1 to TRBJ2-1; TRBD2 agrees at 9 bases. The CDR3 loop spans 15 amino acids. J was trimmed by 8 bases and V by 8 bases; bases with no gene match: 13. The germline gives CDR1 MNHNS, CDR2 SASEGT. CDR3 coding DNA: TGTGCCAGCCGGAGTCTAGCGGGGCTACGCTATGAGCAGTTCTTC. Its translation is CASRSLAGLRYEQFF.

This clonotype was observed at least ten times. The chain employs TRBV12-3 or TRBV12-4 and TRBJ2-7; D not certain. The V and J ends lost 0 bases and 3 bases respectively, with 6 bases between them. The CDR3 spans 13 residues. CDR3 DNA sequence: TGTGCCAGCAGTTTAGCGGACCACTACGAGCAGTACTTC. Amino acid sequence: CASSLADHYEQYF.

This clonotype appeared once. This may be a read error, as it is one base from a much larger clone. The chain recombines TRBV9 with TRBJ2-5; TRBD2 aligns across 7 bases. Germline CDR1 reads SGDLS; CDR2 reads YYNGEE. This CDR3 comprises 13 residues. CDR3 sequence (DNA): TGTGCCAGCAGCGTGACCGGGGAGGGGACCCCGTACTTC. Translation: CASSVTGEGTPYF.

The table lists this clonotype with many counts. This chain connects TRBV11-2 to TRBJ2-1; 9 nucleotides line up with TRBD2. Germline V gives CDR1 SGHAT, CDR2 FQNNGV. Trimming removed 8 bases from V and 7 bases from J; junction bases left unmatched: 12. The CDR3 extends over 15 amino acids. The CDR3, as DNA: TGTGCCAGCGTCGCGGGCAGCGGGGGGAATAATGAGCAGTTCTTC. Protein product: CASVAGSGGNNEQFF.

This chain joins TRBV15 and TRBJ1-1; 8 bases align to TRBD1. V was clipped by 5 bases and J by 4 bases; unmatched bases: 12. This CDR3 comprises 16 residues. Germline values: CDR1 LNHNV, CDR2 YYDKDF (reference sequence). The chain's CDR3 is CATSAHIRGRPTEAFF. The CDR3 DNA reads TGTGCCACCAGCGCCCACATCAGGGGGCGACCCACTGAAGCTTTCTTT.

A few counts support this clonotype. The chain uses TRBV29-1 and TRBJ1-1; possibly TRBD1 for D (5 bases). The length of the CDR3 is 14 residues. CDR1 is SQVTM, CDR2 ANQGSEA, per germline. The ends were cut back, 6 bases at V and 0 bases at J, with 14 bases in the middle. CDR3: CSVAPVGVNTEAFF. The CDR3 nucleotides read TGCAGCGTCGCCCCCGTAGGGGTGAACACTGAAGCTTTCTTT.